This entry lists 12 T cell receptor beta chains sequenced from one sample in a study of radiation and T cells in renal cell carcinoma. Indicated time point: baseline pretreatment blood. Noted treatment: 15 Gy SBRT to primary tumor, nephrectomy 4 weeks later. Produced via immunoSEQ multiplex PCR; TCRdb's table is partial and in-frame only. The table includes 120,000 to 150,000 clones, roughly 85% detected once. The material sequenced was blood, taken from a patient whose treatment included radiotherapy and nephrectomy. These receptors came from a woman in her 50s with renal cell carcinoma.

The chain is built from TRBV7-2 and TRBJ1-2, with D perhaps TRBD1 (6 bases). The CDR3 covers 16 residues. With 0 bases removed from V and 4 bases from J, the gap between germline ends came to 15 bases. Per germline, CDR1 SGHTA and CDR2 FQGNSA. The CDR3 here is CASSLARWGLGYGYTF. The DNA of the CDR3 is TGTGCCAGCAGCTTAGCGAGATGGGGGCTTGGCTATGGCTACACCTTC.

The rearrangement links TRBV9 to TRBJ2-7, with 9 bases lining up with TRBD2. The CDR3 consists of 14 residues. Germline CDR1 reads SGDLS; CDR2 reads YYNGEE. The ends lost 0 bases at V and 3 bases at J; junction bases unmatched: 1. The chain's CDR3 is CASSVGREGYEQYF. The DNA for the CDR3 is TGTGCCAGCAGCGTAGGGCGGGAGGGCTACGAGCAGTACTTC.

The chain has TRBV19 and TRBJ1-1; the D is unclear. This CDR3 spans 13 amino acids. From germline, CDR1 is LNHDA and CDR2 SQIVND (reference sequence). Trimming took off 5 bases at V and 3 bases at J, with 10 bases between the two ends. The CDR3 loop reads CASSSGRDTEAFF. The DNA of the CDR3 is TGTGCCAGTAGTTCTGGGAGGGACACTGAAGCTTTCTTT.

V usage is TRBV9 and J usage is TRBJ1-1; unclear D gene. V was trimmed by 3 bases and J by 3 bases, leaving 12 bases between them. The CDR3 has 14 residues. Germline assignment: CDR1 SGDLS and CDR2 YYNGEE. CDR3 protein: CASSATLGHTEAFF. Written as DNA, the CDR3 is TGTGCCAGCAGCGCGACCCTAGGCCACACTGAAGCTTTCTTT.

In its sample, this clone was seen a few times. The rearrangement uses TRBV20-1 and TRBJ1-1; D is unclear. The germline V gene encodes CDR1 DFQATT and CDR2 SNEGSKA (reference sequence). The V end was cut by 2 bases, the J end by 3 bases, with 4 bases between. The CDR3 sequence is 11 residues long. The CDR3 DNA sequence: TGCAGTGCTAGACAGTACACTGAAGCTTTCTTT. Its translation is CSARQYTEAFF.

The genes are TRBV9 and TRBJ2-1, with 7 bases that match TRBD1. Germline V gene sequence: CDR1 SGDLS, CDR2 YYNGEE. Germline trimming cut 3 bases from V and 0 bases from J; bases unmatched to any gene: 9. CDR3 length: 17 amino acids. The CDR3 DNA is TGTGCCAGCAGCGCCCCCGACAGGGCCAGCTCCTACAATGAGCAGTTCTTC. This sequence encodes CASSAPDRASSYNEQFF.

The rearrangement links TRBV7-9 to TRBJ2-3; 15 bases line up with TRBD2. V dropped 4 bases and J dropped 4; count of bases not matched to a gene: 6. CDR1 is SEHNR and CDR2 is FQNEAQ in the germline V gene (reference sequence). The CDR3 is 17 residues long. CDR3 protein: CASSWGTSGGTSDTQYF. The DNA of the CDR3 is TGTGCCAGCAGCTGGGGGACTAGCGGGGGGACCTCAGATACGCAGTATTTT.

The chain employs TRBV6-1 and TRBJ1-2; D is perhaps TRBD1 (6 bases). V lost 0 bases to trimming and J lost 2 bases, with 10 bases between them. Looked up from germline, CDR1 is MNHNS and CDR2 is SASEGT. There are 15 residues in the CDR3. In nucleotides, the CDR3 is TGTGCCAGCAGTGAAGCGCTGGGGGCGAACTATGGCTACACCTTC. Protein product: CASSEALGANYGYTF.

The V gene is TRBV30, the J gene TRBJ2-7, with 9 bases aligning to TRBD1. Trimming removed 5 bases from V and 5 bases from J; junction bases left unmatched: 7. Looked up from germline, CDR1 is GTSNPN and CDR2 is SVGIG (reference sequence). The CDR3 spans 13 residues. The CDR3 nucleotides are TGTGCCTGGGGTCGGGACAGGGTCAACGAGCAGTACTTC. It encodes CAWGRDRVNEQYF.

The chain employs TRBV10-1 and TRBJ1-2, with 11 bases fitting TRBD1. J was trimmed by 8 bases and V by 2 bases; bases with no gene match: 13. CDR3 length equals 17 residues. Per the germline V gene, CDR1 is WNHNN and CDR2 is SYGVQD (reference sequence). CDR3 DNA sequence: TGCGCCAGCAGTGAGCTTGGGACAGGGGGAATTCGGGGAGGCTACACCTTC. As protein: CASSELGTGGIRGGYTF.

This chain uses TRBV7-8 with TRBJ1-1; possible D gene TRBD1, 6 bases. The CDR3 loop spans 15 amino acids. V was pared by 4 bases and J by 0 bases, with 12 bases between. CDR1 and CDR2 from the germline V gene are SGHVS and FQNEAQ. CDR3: CASSSSTGMNTEAFF. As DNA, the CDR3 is TGTGCCAGCAGCTCCAGTACAGGGATGAACACTGAAGCTTTCTTT.

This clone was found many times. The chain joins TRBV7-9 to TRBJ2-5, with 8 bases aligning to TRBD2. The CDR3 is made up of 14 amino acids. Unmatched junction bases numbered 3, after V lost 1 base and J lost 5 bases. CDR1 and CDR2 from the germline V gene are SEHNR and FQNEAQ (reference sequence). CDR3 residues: CASSLVVAGETQYF. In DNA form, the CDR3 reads TGTGCCAGCAGCTTAGTGGTAGCGGGGGAGACCCAGTACTTC.